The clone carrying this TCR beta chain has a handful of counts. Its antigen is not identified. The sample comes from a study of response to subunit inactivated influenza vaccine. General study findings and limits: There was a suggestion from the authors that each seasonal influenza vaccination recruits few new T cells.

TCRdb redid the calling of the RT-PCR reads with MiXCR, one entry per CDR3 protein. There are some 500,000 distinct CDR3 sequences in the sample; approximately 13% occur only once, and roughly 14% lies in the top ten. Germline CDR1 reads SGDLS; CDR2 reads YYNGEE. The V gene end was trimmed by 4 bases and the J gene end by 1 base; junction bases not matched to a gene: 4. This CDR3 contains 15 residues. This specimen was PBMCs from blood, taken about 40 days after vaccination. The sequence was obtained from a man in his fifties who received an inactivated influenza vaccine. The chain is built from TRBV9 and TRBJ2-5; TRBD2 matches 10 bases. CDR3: CASSKRLAGQETQYF. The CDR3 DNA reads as TGTGCCAGCAGCAAAAGACTAGCGGGCCAAGAGACCCAGTACTTC.